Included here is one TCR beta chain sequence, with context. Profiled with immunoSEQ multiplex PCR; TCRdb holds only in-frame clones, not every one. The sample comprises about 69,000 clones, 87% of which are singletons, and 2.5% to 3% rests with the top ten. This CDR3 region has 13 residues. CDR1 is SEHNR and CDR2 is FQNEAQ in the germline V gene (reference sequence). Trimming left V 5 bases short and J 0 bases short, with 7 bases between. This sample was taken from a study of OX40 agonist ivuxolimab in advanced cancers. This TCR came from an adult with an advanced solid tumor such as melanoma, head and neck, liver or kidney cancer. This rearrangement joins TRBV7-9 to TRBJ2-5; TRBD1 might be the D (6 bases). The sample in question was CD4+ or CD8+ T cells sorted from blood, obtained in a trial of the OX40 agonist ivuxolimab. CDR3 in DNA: TGTGCCAGCAGCCGGACAGACCAAGAGACCCAGTACTTC. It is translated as CASSRTDQETQYF.